The rows below give T cell receptor beta chains drawn from one sample of a study of blood T cell repertoires in COVID-19. TCRdb's copy holds only in-frame clones and misses some; the assay was immunoSEQ multiplex PCR. The sample records tens of thousands of clones, 75% to 95% being singletons. The specimen was peripheral blood. These receptors came from a human donor in a cohort sampled during active COVID-19. Each CDR3 is given with its conserved first and last residue. The D gene is left open where the match is weak. Clone size appears in some rows only: once, few, many, or a class for an expanded clone.

>TRBJ1-2|TRBD1|TRBV6-2/TRBV6-3|-
TGTGCCAGCAGTTACCCCGGGACAGGGTATGGCTACACCTTC
CASSYPGTGYGYTF
>TRBJ2-7|TRBD2|TRBV30|-
TGTGCCTGGACGGCTAGCGGGGGCCCGGGGTTCTACGAGCAGTACTTC
CAWTASGGPGFYEQYF
>TRBJ2-5|-|TRBV28|-
TGTGCCAGCAGTGGGCCGTTGTCCCAAGAGACCCAGTACTTC
CASSGPLSQETQYF
>TRBJ1-2|TRBD1|TRBV24-1|-
TGTGCCACCAGTCACCGACAGGGGGTTGGCTACACCTTC
CATSHRQGVGYTF
>TRBJ1-2|-|TRBV4-1|-
TGCGCCAGCAGCCAAGAACACAGGGCGGGCTACACCTTC
CASSQEHRAGYTF
>TRBJ1-6|-|TRBV7-2|-
TGTGCCAGCAGCCTTCAGGGGTTTACTAATTCACCCCTCCACTTT
CASSLQGFTNSPLHF
>TRBJ1-5|TRBD1|TRBV5-8|few
TGTGCCAGCAGCCCGCGACAGGGGTATCAGCCCCAGCATTTT
CASSPRQGYQPQHF
>TRBJ2-5|TRBD2|TRBV2|-
TGTGCCAGAGGGACTAGCGGACAAGAGACCCAGTACTTC
CARGTSGQETQYF
>TRBJ2-3|-|TRBV2|-
TGTGCCAGCAGTCCGACTAGCACAGATACGCAGTATTTT
CASSPTSTDTQYF
>TRBJ2-5|TRBD1|TRBV7-7|once
TGTGCCAGCAGCTTCGGGACAGGGAGAGGCAGAGAGACCCAGTACTTC
CASSFGTGRGRETQYF
>TRBJ1-6|-|TRBV5-1|-
TGCGCCAGCAGCTCGGCGGGGGCTAATTCACCCCTCCACTTT
CASSSAGANSPLHF
>TRBJ2-7|-|TRBV27|-
TGTGCCAGCAGTCCCCTAGGGGGTTCCGAGCAGTACTTC
CASSPLGGSEQYF
>TRBJ2-1|-|TRBV12-3/TRBV12-4|-
TGTGCCAGCAGTTTCCAGCGGTTCGATGAGCAGTTCTTC
CASSFQRFDEQFF
>TRBJ1-2|-|TRBV5-5|once
TGTGCCAGCAGCTTGCTAAGGGGGGAGGGGAGTCAGACCTTC
CASSLLRGEGSQTF
>TRBJ2-5|TRBD2|TRBV11-3|-
TGTGCCAGCAGCTTACCGACTAGCGGGGGAGTGGAGACCCAGTACTTC
CASSLPTSGGVETQYF
>TRBJ2-7|TRBD2|TRBV3-1/TRBV3-2|-
TGTGCCAGCAGCCAAGTGGCTAGCGGGAACTACGAGCAGTACTTC
CASSQVASGNYEQYF
>TRBJ2-5|-|TRBV19|once
TGTGCCAGTAGTAGAAACAGGGTAGAGACCCAGTACTTC
CASSRNRVETQYF
>TRBJ1-3|-|TRBV28|-
TGTGCCAGCAGTTTAGCCAGGGGATATGGAAACACCATATATTTT
CASSLARGYGNTIYF
>TRBJ2-5|TRBD1|TRBV5-1|once
TGCGCCAGCAGCCCCCTTAGGATGACAGGGGAATATTGGGAGACCCAGTACTTC
CASSPLRMTGEYWETQYF
>TRBJ1-6|TRBD1|TRBV9|-
TGTGCCAGCAGCTTCATGACAGGGGGAAATTCACCCCTCCACTTT
CASSFMTGGNSPLHF